A single sample gave rise to the 23 T cell receptor beta chains below, sequenced in a study of T cells after posttransplantation cyclophosphamide. Controls had myeloablative marrow grafts with methotrexate and calcineurin inhibitor, sampled at 1 year. The data were produced by immunoSEQ multiplex PCR, yet TCRdb's version contains in-frame clones alone and is incomplete. The sample has about 17,000 clones, about 85% seen once. Sequencing was performed on PBMCs, taken after allogeneic stem cell transplant with calcineurin inhibitor and methotrexate. The receptor set was obtained from a female patient aged 18 to 35 who received an allogeneic stem cell transplant from an unrelated donor, was CMV-positive, and had acute and chronic GVHD. Some T cells may have originated in the graft donor.

V is TRBV7-9 and J is TRBJ2-1, with 10 nucleotides matching TRBD1. Germline-derived CDR1 and CDR2 are SEHNR and FQNEAQ (reference sequence). V lost 5 bases and J lost 9; bases outside the gene matches: 7. There are 14 residues in the CDR3. This chain's CDR3 is CASSPGTGVGEQFF. Written as DNA, the CDR3 is TGTGCCAGCAGCCCAGGGACAGGGGTGGGTGAGCAGTTCTTC.

The chain carries TRBV5-8 and TRBJ2-3, with 7 nucleotides matching TRBD1. Germline assignment: CDR1 SGHTS and CDR2 YDEGEE. The CDR3 length is 15 residues. The V and J ends lost 0 bases and 2 bases, in that order; junction bases with no gene match: 3. The CDR3 nucleotides read TGTGCCAGCAGCTTGGGACAGGGTTTCACAGATACGCAGTATTTT. Translation: CASSLGQGFTDTQYF.

This chain joins TRBV5-1 and TRBJ1-2, with a tentative D call TRBD1 (6 bases). The CDR3 is made up of 16 amino acids. Trimming cost V 0 bases and J 8 bases, with 20 bases left between them. CDR1 is SGHRS, CDR2 YFSETQ, per germline. CDR3 coding DNA: TGCGCCAGCAGCTTGGCCGGGACACCGAAAGTAGGAGGCTACACCTTC. It yields the protein CASSLAGTPKVGGYTF. Based on the CDR3 plus reference TRBV5-1 and TRBJ1-2, the full variable domain is KAGVTQTPRYLIKTRGQQVTLSCSPISGHRSVSWYQQTPGQGLQFLFEYFSETQRNKGNFPGRFSGRQFSNSRSEMNVSTLELGDSALYLCASSLAGTPKVGGYTFGSGTRLTVV.

Regarding this clone: This may stem from a read error, because a much larger clone lies one nucleotide away. The same CDR3 can be traced to other DNA sequences in this sample. The chain carries TRBV4-1 and TRBJ1-6; 9 bases are shared with TRBD1. Germline CDR1 is MGHRA and CDR2 is YSYEKL. V shed 3 bases, J shed 8 bases, and the junction held 8 bases outside the gene matches. The CDR3 covers 16 residues. Written as DNA, the CDR3 is TGCGCCAGCAGCCAGCCCGACAGGGGGATATATTCACCCCTCCACTTT. It codes for CASSQPDRGIYSPLHF.

The V and J genes are TRBV29-1 and TRBJ2-7, with 8 bases aligning to TRBD1. Per germline, CDR1 SQVTM and CDR2 ANQGSEA. J was trimmed by 2 bases and V by 4 bases; bases with no gene match: 4. CDR3 size: 13 residues. In DNA form, the CDR3 reads TGCAGCGTTGTCTTCAGGGGGCCCTACGAGCAGTACTTC. It is translated as CSVVFRGPYEQYF.

The chain links TRBV5-4 to TRBJ2-1, with 9 bases identical to TRBD2. This CDR3 has 17 residues. Looked up from germline, CDR1 is SGHNT and CDR2 is YYREEE (reference sequence). V trimming: 0 bases; J trimming: 4 bases; junction bases outside the gene matches: 8. This CDR3 is CASSLEVAGAWYNEQFF. The CDR3 bases are TGTGCCAGCAGCTTGGAAGTAGCGGGAGCCTGGTACAATGAGCAGTTCTTC.

V usage is TRBV6-1 and J usage is TRBJ2-1; D is undetermined. Looked up from germline, CDR1 is MNHNS and CDR2 is SASEGT. With 3 bases removed from V and 4 bases from J, the gap between germline ends came to 4 bases. This CDR3 comprises 12 residues. The CDR3 DNA reads as TGTGCCAGCAGTGAGAGGTACAATGAGCAGTTCTTC. Its translation: CASSERYNEQFF.

The chain carries TRBV2 and TRBJ1-1; TRBD1 matches at 7 bases. The CDR3 has 17 residues. Germline CDR1 and CDR2: SNHLY and FYNNEI. V dropped 3 bases and J dropped 2; count of bases not matched to a gene: 12. CDR3: CASSDPSTWDSNTEAFF. Written as DNA, the CDR3 is TGTGCCAGCAGTGACCCTTCCACCTGGGACAGCAACACTGAAGCTTTCTTT.

V is TRBV18 and J is TRBJ1-4; 7 bases fit TRBD1. J lost 6 bases, V lost 3 bases, and 7 bases had no gene match. Germline lookup yields CDR1 KGHSH and CDR2 LQKENI. The CDR3 totals 15 residues. CDR3 in DNA: TGTGCCAGCTCACCTAGGGGGCATGGAGATGAAAAACTGTTTTTT. It codes for CASSPRGHGDEKLFF.

V and J are TRBV28 and TRBJ2-7; 7 nucleotides agree with TRBD1. Germline CDR1 and CDR2: MDHEN and SYDVKM. This CDR3 spans 15 amino acids. J gave up 6 bases and V 3 bases, and 11 bases lay outside the gene matches. CDR3 sequence: CASSLGDNRGGEQYF. CDR3 sequence (DNA): TGTGCCAGCAGTTTGGGCGACAACAGGGGTGGCGAGCAGTACTTC.

The J gene is TRBJ1-1, the V gene TRBV19; the D is unclear. This CDR3 region has 19 residues. V lost 1 base and J lost 2, with 23 bases in between. CDR1 LNHDA and CDR2 SQIVND come from the germline V gene (reference sequence). The CDR3 bases are TGTGCCAGTAGTATAGTCCCTACTCTCGACAAGCTATTTAACACTGAAGCTTTCTTT. Its translation is CASSIVPTLDKLFNTEAFF.

The V gene is TRBV6-5, the J gene TRBJ1-2, with D tentatively TRBD1 (5 bases). Germline CDR1 is MNHEY and CDR2 is SVGAGI. The length of the CDR3 is 14 residues. V lost 2 bases, J lost 5 bases, and 12 bases lay in between. The DNA of the CDR3 is TGTGCCAGCAGTTACAGCAGGGCCGCGTATGGCTACACCTTC. Amino acid sequence: CASSYSRAAYGYTF.

The genes are TRBV19 and TRBJ2-7; D perhaps matches TRBD2 (6 bases). Germline V lookup: CDR1 LNHDA, CDR2 SQIVND (reference sequence). Trimming left V 1 base short and J 4 bases short, with 8 bases between. The CDR3 spans 13 residues. As DNA, the CDR3 is TGTGCCAGTAGTATAGCGGGGGTTTACGAGCAGTACTTC. Translating gives CASSIAGVYEQYF.

The chain joins TRBV19 to TRBJ2-1, with TRBD2 identical over 11 bases. V dropped 5 bases and J dropped 4; count of bases not matched to a gene: 7. Germline V gene data show CDR1 as LNHDA and CDR2 as SQIVND (reference sequence). The length of the CDR3 is 16 residues. In DNA, the CDR3 is TGTGCCAGTAGTTTGAGCCTAGCGGGAGGTTACAATGAGCAGTTCTTC. Translation: CASSLSLAGGYNEQFF.

The V and J genes are TRBV28 and TRBJ2-5, with a possible D match to TRBD2 (5 bases). Germline CDR1 is MDHEN and CDR2 is SYDVKM. The CDR3 totals 14 residues. Trimming removed 6 bases from V and 1 base from J, with 12 bases in between. The CDR3 sequence: CASSPGLPQETQYF. CDR3 nucleotide sequence: TGTGCCAGCAGCCCTGGACTTCCCCAAGAGACCCAGTACTTC.

This chain connects TRBV30 to TRBJ2-7; possible D gene TRBD1, 5 bases. V lost 3 bases, J lost 7 bases, and 10 bases lay in between. From germline, CDR1 is GTSNPN and CDR2 SVGIG (reference sequence). There are 11 residues in the CDR3. As DNA, the CDR3 is TGTGCCTGGAGAGGGGTCCTGGAGCAGTACTTC. Encoded protein: CAWRGVLEQYF. The variable domain in full, completed from reference TRBV30 and TRBJ2-7, reads SQTIHQWPATLVQPVGSPLSLECTVEGTSNPNLYWYRQAAGRGLQLLFYSVGIGQISSEVPQNLSASRPQDRQFILSSKKLLLSDSGFYLCAWRGVLEQYFGPGTRLTVT.

The rearrangement links TRBV27 to TRBJ1-6, with D perhaps matching TRBD1 (5 bases). V lost 7 bases and J lost 0, with 13 bases in between. There are 16 residues in the CDR3. The germline V gene encodes CDR1 MNHEY and CDR2 SMNVEV (reference sequence). CDR3 region: CASTERGSSYNSPLHF. CDR3 coding DNA: TGTGCCAGCACTGAGCGGGGGAGCTCCTATAATTCACCCCTCCACTTT.

The chain links TRBV9 to TRBJ2-7, with 11 nucleotides matching TRBD2. This CDR3 is 15 amino acids long. CDR1 is SGDLS and CDR2 is YYNGEE in the germline V gene. V shed 3 bases, J shed 2 bases, and the junction held 4 bases outside the gene matches. The CDR3 DNA sequence: TGTGCCAGCAGCGAAAATAGCGGGAGGGCCTACGAGCAGTACTTC. Residues: CASSENSGRAYEQYF. The entire variable domain, with the rest obtained from reference TRBV9 and TRBJ2-7, is as follows: DSGVTQTPKHLITATGQRVTLRCSPRSGDLSVYWYQQSLDQGLQFLIQYYNGEERAKGNILERFSAQQFPDLHSELNLSSLELGDSALYFCASSENSGRAYEQYFGPGTRLTVT.

This clone was observed once. This chain joins TRBV30 and TRBJ1-4, with 8 bases identical to TRBD1. J was trimmed by 8 bases and V by 5 bases; bases with no gene match: 25. The CDR3 spans 19 residues. Germline values: CDR1 GTSNPN, CDR2 SVGIG (reference sequence). CDR3 sequence: CAWVSITGQGNRVLEKLFF. The CDR3 nucleotides are TGTGCCTGGGTATCAATTACCGGACAGGGTAATAGGGTTTTGGAAAAACTGTTTTTT.

The chain combines TRBV4-2 with TRBJ2-7, with TRBD1 as a possible D gene (6 bases). This CDR3 contains 13 residues. CDR1 and CDR2 from the germline V gene are LGHNA and YNFKEQ. V was cut by 3 bases and J by 0 bases, with 6 bases left in between. The CDR3 nucleotides read TGTGCCAGCAGCCAGGGGGCCTCCTACGAGCAGTACTTC. It encodes CASSQGASYEQYF.

Of note for this clone: A read error may account for a junction end that differs from germline. The V call is TRBV6-1, the J call TRBJ2-7; a weak D match, TRBD1 (6 bases). The CDR3 sequence is 15 residues long. CDR1 MNHNS and CDR2 SASEGT come from the germline V gene. The CDR3 spells CASRAGANHAGPIRF. CDR3 in DNA: TGTGCCAGTAGGGCAGGGGCGAACCACGCGGGTCCTATTAGATTC.

This chain uses TRBV11-2 with TRBJ2-7, with 8 bases identical to TRBD2. CDR1 is SGHAT, CDR2 FQNNGV, per germline. CDR3 length: 16 amino acids. V dropped 5 bases and J dropped 7; count of bases not matched to a gene: 16. The CDR3 DNA sequence: TGTGCCAGCAGCCCACCCCTGAGCGGGAGTTTGGAGGAGCAGTACTTC. This encodes CASSPPLSGSLEEQYF.

This chain links TRBV30 with TRBJ1-2; a weak D match, TRBD1 (5 bases). The germline gives CDR1 GTSNPN, CDR2 SVGIG (reference sequence). The ends were cut back, 3 bases at V and 4 bases at J, with 15 bases in the middle. The CDR3 length is 14 residues. The CDR3 DNA is TGTGCCTGGAGGGGTATAGGGGTTAGCTATGGCTACACCTTC. As protein: CAWRGIGVSYGYTF.